A single sample gave rise to the 23 T cell receptor beta chains below, sequenced in a study of Graves' ophthalmopathy and Graves' hyperthyroidism. Using RNA transcripts, the TCR beta CDR3 regions were amplified. RT-PCR with HTBI primers came first, then second-round multiplex PCR. TCRdb called the multiplex PCR reads again in MiXCR, with one record for every CDR3 protein. Of just over 400,000 distinct CDR3 sequences detected, 20% to 25% appear once; the ten largest clones hold roughly 3%. Sequenced material: peripheral blood. Receptors originate from a woman aged 18-35 years with stable Graves' hyperthyroidism.

The chain couples TRBV27 to TRBJ1-5; TRBD1 aligns across 7 bases. The CDR3 is 16 amino acids. V lost 5 bases and J lost 0; bases outside the gene matches: 7. Germline CDR1 and CDR2: MNHEY and SMNVEV (reference sequence). CDR3 sequence (DNA): TGTGCCAGCAGTCAGCGGACAGGAGATAGCAATCAGCCCCAGCATTTT. This translates into CASSQRTGDSNQPQHF.

The chain joins TRBV20-1 to TRBJ2-5; TRBD1 aligns across 10 bases. The V segment lost 0 bases and the J segment 5 bases; nucleotides outside the gene matches: 9. The CDR3 has 16 residues. Germline V CDR1 and CDR2: DFQATT, SNEGSKA (reference sequence). The CDR3 loop is CSARDLRGQGQETQYF. The CDR3 DNA reads as TGCAGTGCTAGAGATTTGAGGGGACAGGGGCAGGAGACCCAGTACTTC.

This chain uses TRBV5-1 with TRBJ1-1; D unclear. The CDR3 sequence is 14 residues long. Germline CDR1 and CDR2: SGHRS and YFSETQ. Trimming stripped 1 base from V and 5 bases from J, with 12 bases between. The CDR3 nucleotides read TGCGCCAGCAGCTTGTACCGACCGGGAACTGAAGCTTTCTTT. This encodes CASSLYRPGTEAFF.

This clonotype was recorded many times. The chain has TRBV6-1 and TRBJ1-2; D is possibly TRBD1 (5 bases). V lost 6 bases and J lost 7, with 21 bases in between. Germline assignment: CDR1 MNHNS and CDR2 SASEGT. The CDR3 runs 15 residues. This CDR3 is CASSATGTEWSGYTF. The CDR3 coding sequence is TGTGCCAGCAGCGCTACCGGGACCGAATGGAGTGGCTACACCTTC.

The sample holds many counts of this clonotype. The chain joins TRBV6-5 to TRBJ2-7; D may be TRBD1 (6 bases). CDR1 is MNHEY, CDR2 SVGAGI, per germline. The CDR3 runs 14 residues. Trimming left V 6 bases short and J 3 bases short, with 15 bases between. CDR3 protein: CASRGDIGLYEQYF. The CDR3 DNA reads as TGTGCCAGCAGGGGGGACATCGGGCTCTACGAGCAGTACTTC.

Comment on this clonotype: A much larger clone lies one base from this, so it may be a read error. The V gene is TRBV29-1, the J gene TRBJ2-5; the D gene is possibly TRBD1 (6 bases). CDR1 and CDR2 from the germline V gene are SQVTM and ANQGSEA. The CDR3 sequence is 15 residues long. V lost 4 bases, J lost 5 bases, and 20 bases lay in between. Written as DNA, the CDR3 is TGCAGCGTTGCCCCCTGGGGGCATGGGGAGGAGACCCAGTACTTC. Amino acids: CSVAPWGHGEETQYF.

About this clonotype itself: An end of the junction differs from the germline gene, which may be a read error. V is TRBV24-1 and J is TRBJ1-2; D call uncertain. CDR1 and CDR2 from the germline V gene are KGHDR and SFDVKD. The CDR3 sequence is 16 residues long. CDR3 sequence: CATSDSKVFPNHGYTF. CDR3 in DNA: TGTGCCACCAGTGATTCAAAAGTCTTCCCTAACCATGGCTACACCTTC.

In regard to this clonotype: A junction boundary mismatches the germline segment, possibly from a read error. This chain joins TRBV10-1 and TRBJ2-4; D is unresolved. The CDR3 extends over 17 amino acids. CDR1 WNHNN and CDR2 SYGVQD come from the germline V gene (reference sequence). The CDR3 region is CAPRGPEDPLAKNIKYF. In nucleotides, the CDR3 is TGCGCCCCTCGAGGCCCAGAAGATCCTTTAGCCAAAAACATTAAGTACTTC.

This clonotype showed up many times. The genes are TRBV19 and TRBJ1-5, with unresolved D. The V gene's germline CDR1 is LNHDA and CDR2 SQIVND (reference sequence). The CDR3 sequence is 15 residues long. V was cut by 1 base and J by 2 bases, with 9 bases left in between. The CDR3 reads CASSIGGVGNQPQHF. CDR3 nucleotide sequence: TGTGCCAGTAGTATAGGCGGGGTTGGCAATCAGCCCCAGCATTTT. The full variable domain, completed using reference TRBV19 and TRBJ1-5, is DGGITQSPKYLFRKEGQNVTLSCEQNLNHDAMYWYRQDPGQGLRLIYYSQIVNDFQKGDIAEGYSVSREKKESFPLTVTSAQKNPTAFYLCASSIGGVGNQPQHFGDGTRLSIL.

In its sample, this clonotype was seen many times. The genes are TRBV11-1 and TRBJ2-4; 7 nucleotides match TRBD2. In germline, CDR1 is SGHAT, CDR2 FQDESV (reference sequence). J gave up 0 bases and V 1 base, and 9 bases lay outside the gene matches. This CDR3 spans 18 amino acids. The CDR3 DNA reads TGTGCCAGCAGCTTAGAGGACCGGGAGGTGCTAGCCAAAAACATTCAGTACTTC. This codes for CASSLEDREVLAKNIQYF.

In its sample, this clonotype was seen once. The J gene is TRBJ2-5, the V gene TRBV28, with TRBD2 matching 7 bases. The CDR3 covers 15 residues. The V gene's germline CDR1 is MDHEN and CDR2 SYDVKM. J was trimmed by 0 bases and V by 5 bases; bases with no gene match: 6. The CDR3 loop reads CASSDRLAHQETQYF. Written as DNA, the CDR3 is TGTGCCAGCAGTGACCGACTAGCCCACCAAGAGACCCAGTACTTC.

The chain employs TRBV6-1 and TRBJ1-1, with 10 bases lining up with TRBD1. J was trimmed by 6 bases and V by 5 bases; bases with no gene match: 15. CDR1 and CDR2 from the germline V gene are MNHNS and SASEGT. This CDR3 spans 17 amino acids. CDR3 in DNA: TGTGCCAGCAGTCTCTACCGGGACGGGACAGGGGACCCTGAAGCTTTCTTT. Translating gives CASSLYRDGTGDPEAFF.

This clonotype has ten or more counts. The chain is built from TRBV12-3 or TRBV12-4 and TRBJ2-7, with TRBD2 identical over 10 bases. The CDR3 runs to 14 residues. V lost 6 bases and J lost 2; bases outside the gene matches: 4. The CDR3: CASRERGGAYEQYF. For the CDR3, the DNA is TGTGCCAGCAGGGAGCGGGGGGGAGCCTACGAGCAGTACTTC.

About this clonotype: Mismatch with germline at one junction end may stem from a read error. V and J are TRBV30 and TRBJ2-5; 7 bases are a match to TRBD1. The CDR3 contains 15 residues. The germline V gene has CDR1 GTSNPN and CDR2 SVGIG (reference sequence). In DNA, the CDR3 is TGTACCTGGACTGTAGGTCAGGGGGTTCAAGAGACCCAGTACTTC. Protein: CTWTVGQGVQETQYF.

At least ten counts were recorded for this clonotype. The V gene is TRBV19, the J gene TRBJ2-5; either TRBD1 or TRBD2 may fit D (5 bases each). The germline V gene has CDR1 LNHDA and CDR2 SQIVND (reference sequence). V shed 7 bases and J shed 0 bases, with 9 bases lying between them. The CDR3 runs to 13 residues. The CDR3 DNA is TGTGCCAGTACCGGGACCAACCAAGAGACCCAGTACTTC. This gives the protein CASTGTNQETQYF.

This clonotype was picked up many times. The chain has TRBV3-1 and TRBJ1-1; D remains ambiguous. The CDR3 runs 15 residues. The germline CDR1 and CDR2 sequences are LGHDT and YNNKEL (reference sequence). V was cut by 4 bases and J by 0 bases, with 12 bases left in between. CDR3 nucleotide sequence: TGTGCCAGCAGCCTATCGACACTCTTGAACACTGAAGCTTTCTTT. Amino acids: CASSLSTLLNTEAFF.

This clonotype was recorded at least ten times. This sequence joins TRBV10-3 and TRBJ2-7, with 7 bases that match TRBD2. CDR3 length: 14 amino acids. J was trimmed by 5 bases and V by 11 bases; bases with no gene match: 15. Germline V gene data show CDR1 as ENHRY and CDR2 as SYGVKD. This CDR3 reads CAARPRREFHEQYF. The CDR3 nucleotides are TGTGCCGCCCGACCAAGGCGGGAGTTTCACGAGCAGTACTTC.

In its sample, this clonotype was seen many times. This chain uses TRBV10-3 with TRBJ2-5; maybe TRBD1 (5 bases). CDR1 and CDR2 from the germline V gene are ENHRY and SYGVKD. CDR3 length: 14 residues. V gave up 6 bases and J gave up 2 bases, with 13 bases separating them. The CDR3: CAISITTEQETQYF. The DNA for the CDR3 is TGTGCCATCAGCATAACGACAGAGCAAGAGACCCAGTACTTC.

This clonotype was counted ten times or more. The rearrangement joins TRBV2 to TRBJ2-5; no firm D call. The germline gives CDR1 SNHLY, CDR2 FYNNEI. The length of the CDR3 is 12 residues. Trimming stripped 6 bases from V and 7 bases from J, with 12 bases between. This CDR3 reads CASRESLGTQYF. CDR3 sequence (DNA): TGTGCCAGCAGGGAGTCCCTGGGGACCCAGTACTTC.

The sample holds many counts of this clonotype. The V call is TRBV6-5, the J call TRBJ1-1, with D hard to call. This CDR3 comprises 14 residues. V dropped 0 bases and J dropped 1 base, with 6 bases sitting between them. Germline V gene lookup returns CDR1 MNHEY and CDR2 SVGAGI. The CDR3 DNA reads TGTGCCAGCAGTTACTCAGGAAGGAACACTGAAGCTTTCTTT. It encodes CASSYSGRNTEAFF.

Comment on this clonotype: Given a much more abundant clone one base away, this may be a read error. V gene TRBV24-1 combines with J gene TRBJ1-5; D might be TRBD1 (5 bases). Germline V lookup: CDR1 KGHDR, CDR2 SFDVKD. The CDR3 runs 13 residues. CDR3: CATSQGSNQTQHF. The CDR3, as DNA: TGTGCCACCAGTCAGGGTTCCAATCAGACCCAGCATTTT.

This clonotype was found many times. A read error may be the cause here, since a much bigger clone is one base away. The CDR3 sequence: CASSLLGQTNTEAFF. The CDR3 DNA follows: TGTGCCAGCAGCTTACTCGGACAGACGAACACTGAAGCTTTCTTT. The chain recombines TRBV7-9 with TRBJ1-1; the D gene is possibly TRBD1 (6 bases). Per the germline V gene, CDR1 is SEHNR and CDR2 is FQNEAQ (reference sequence). The CDR3 is 15 residues long. The ends were cut back, 2 bases at V and 1 base at J, with 11 bases in the middle.

The count of this clonotype is one. The CDR3 DNA follows: TGTGCCAGCAGTAGACTAACCATAAGCTCCTACGAGCAGTACTTC. The encoded protein is CASSRLTISSYEQYF. This sequence joins TRBV6-1 and TRBJ2-7; D possibly corresponds to TRBD2 (5 bases). The germline CDR1 and CDR2 sequences are MNHNS and SASEGT. The CDR3 extends over 15 amino acids. Deletions cut 5 bases from V and 0 bases from J, with 14 bases between.